One and the same sample provided the 14 T cell receptor beta chains below, sequenced in a study of blood T cell repertoires in COVID-19. Sequencing used immunoSEQ multiplex PCR; TCRdb keeps in-frame clones, though not all of them. The table lists about 60,000 clones, roughly 90% of them singletons. The specimen was peripheral blood. These receptors were taken from a man aged 55 to 70 with active COVID-19.

This chain joins TRBV27 and TRBJ2-1, with a tentative D call TRBD2 (6 bases). The germline CDR1 and CDR2 sequences are MNHEY and SMNVEV (reference sequence). Trimming stripped 3 bases from V and 5 bases from J, with 14 bases between. The CDR3 loop spans 15 amino acids. The CDR3: CASSFEGWGDNEQFF. As DNA, the CDR3 is TGTGCCAGCAGTTTCGAGGGATGGGGGGACAATGAGCAGTTCTTC.

The chain links TRBV10-1 to TRBJ1-3, with D hard to call. This CDR3 has 16 amino acids. Germline V gives CDR1 WNHNN, CDR2 SYGVQD (reference sequence). The germline V and J ends were trimmed by 8 bases and 0 bases, with 17 bases remaining between them. CDR3 DNA: TGCGCCAGCCTGTCTTACGACGGGAGCTCTGGAAACACCATATATTTT. Protein sequence: CASLSYDGSSGNTIYF.

The V gene is TRBV1, the J gene TRBJ2-7; TRBD2 reflects the table's D call only, with no check against the DNA. TRBV1 is labeled a pseudogene. This CDR3 contains 18 residues. The CDR3: CTSNRPKHVSGSSYEQYF. The CDR3 DNA reads TGCACCAGCAACCGACCTAAACACGTTAGCGGGAGCTCCTACGAGCAGTACTTC.

This clone was seen just once. The rearrangement links TRBV5-6 to TRBJ1-6; D gene uncertain. The ends were cut back, 4 bases at V and 8 bases at J, with 10 bases in the middle. The CDR3 spans 13 residues. Germline V gene lookup returns CDR1 SGHDT and CDR2 YYEEEE. The CDR3 nucleotides are TGTGCCAGCAGCCTGATCACTGATTCACCCCTCCACTTT. Amino acids: CASSLITDSPLHF.

A few counts support this clone. This chain joins TRBV4-3 and TRBJ1-5; no firm D call. CDR1 LGHNA and CDR2 YSLEER come from the germline V gene. V lost 4 bases to trimming and J lost 4 bases, with 14 bases between them. The CDR3 is 15 amino acids. The CDR3, as DNA: TGCGCCAGCAGCCCCAACCTCGGTATTAATCAGCCCCAGCATTTT. This gives the protein CASSPNLGINQPQHF.

The rearrangement links TRBV7-2 to TRBJ2-7; perhaps TRBD2 as D (5 bases). The V end lost 6 bases, the J end lost 3 bases, and 12 bases lay between the germline ends. This CDR3 has 13 residues. The V gene's germline CDR1 is SGHTA and CDR2 FQGNSA. The CDR3 is CASRIGRDYEQYF. As DNA, the CDR3 is TGTGCCAGCAGAATCGGACGGGACTACGAGCAGTACTTC.

CDR3 sequence: CASSEIAGSSTDTQYF. In DNA form, the CDR3 reads TGTGCCAGCAGTGAAATAGCGGGTTCGAGCACAGATACGCAGTATTTT. The chain links TRBV6-4 to TRBJ2-3; TRBD2 matches at 7 bases. Germline CDR1 MRHNA, CDR2 SNTAGT. The V and J ends lost 3 bases and 0 bases, in that order; junction bases with no gene match: 6. This CDR3 is 16 amino acids long.

The chain is built from TRBV29-1 and TRBJ2-5; the D gene is possibly TRBD1 (6 bases). CDR3 length equals 13 residues. Germline V gene lookup returns CDR1 SQVTM and CDR2 ANQGSEA. The V end was cut by 6 bases, the J end by 5 bases, with 16 bases between. CDR3 protein: CSVRGKILETQYF. The CDR3 region has the DNA TGCAGCGTCAGGGGAAAGATTCTGGAGACCCAGTACTTC.

The chain carries TRBV18 and TRBJ1-5, with TRBD1 matching 8 bases. V shed 3 bases, J shed 2 bases, and the junction held 9 bases outside the gene matches. The CDR3 totals 17 residues. In germline, CDR1 is KGHSH, CDR2 LQKENI. The CDR3 spells CASSPTGAYGGNQPQHF. CDR3 nucleotides: TGTGCCAGCTCACCGACAGGGGCCTATGGTGGCAATCAGCCCCAGCATTTT.

The V call is TRBV5-1, the J call TRBJ1-2; 7 bases are a match to TRBD1. The CDR3 loop spans 14 amino acids. Germline V CDR1 and CDR2: SGHRS, YFSETQ. V lost 4 bases to trimming and J lost 4 bases; unmatched junction nucleotides: 7. The CDR3 DNA reads TGCGCCAGCAGCATGACAGGGATCGGCTATGGCTACACCTTC. It specifies CASSMTGIGYGYTF.

The rearrangement links TRBV7-6 to TRBJ1-1, with TRBD1 matching over 7 bases. With V trimmed by 4 bases and J by 3 bases, 5 bases remained unmatched. The CDR3 is 14 amino acids. Per the germline V gene, CDR1 is SGHVS and CDR2 is FNYEAQ. The CDR3 DNA reads as TGTGCCAGCAGCTCCACTACAGGGGACACTGAAGCTTTCTTT. Its protein product is CASSSTTGDTEAFF.

This sequence joins TRBV29-1 and TRBJ2-3, with a weak D call TRBD2 (6 bases). V lost 7 bases and J lost 3, with 20 bases in between. Germline V lookup: CDR1 SQVTM, CDR2 ANQGSEA. This CDR3 region has 15 residues. The CDR3 nucleotides are TGCAGCGCCGAACCGAGTCGGGGGATGACAGATACGCAGTATTTT. Residues: CSAEPSRGMTDTQYF.

The rearrangement joins TRBV6-1 to TRBJ2-3; D ambiguous. V was cut by 1 base and J by 5 bases, with 4 bases left in between. The CDR3 has 12 residues. Per germline, CDR1 MNHNS and CDR2 SASEGT. Here the CDR3 reads CASSEVQDTQYF. As DNA, the CDR3 is TGTGCCAGCAGTGAAGTTCAAGATACGCAGTATTTT.

The V gene is TRBV7-8, the J gene TRBJ2-2; the D gene is possibly TRBD2 (6 bases). V was clipped by 5 bases and J by 2 bases, with 12 bases between them. This CDR3 has 15 residues. Germline values: CDR1 SGHVS, CDR2 FQNEAQ. The CDR3, as DNA: TGTGCCAGCAGCCCCGGGGACTTTAACACCGGGGAGCTGTTTTTT. Translating it yields CASSPGDFNTGELFF. Complete variable domain (other parts from reference TRBV7-8 and TRBJ2-2): GAGVSQSPRYKVAKRGQDVALRCDPISGHVSLFWYQQALGQGPEFLTYFQNEAQLDKSGLPSDRFFAERPEGSVSTLKIQRTQQEDSAVYLCASSPGDFNTGELFFGEGSRLTVL.